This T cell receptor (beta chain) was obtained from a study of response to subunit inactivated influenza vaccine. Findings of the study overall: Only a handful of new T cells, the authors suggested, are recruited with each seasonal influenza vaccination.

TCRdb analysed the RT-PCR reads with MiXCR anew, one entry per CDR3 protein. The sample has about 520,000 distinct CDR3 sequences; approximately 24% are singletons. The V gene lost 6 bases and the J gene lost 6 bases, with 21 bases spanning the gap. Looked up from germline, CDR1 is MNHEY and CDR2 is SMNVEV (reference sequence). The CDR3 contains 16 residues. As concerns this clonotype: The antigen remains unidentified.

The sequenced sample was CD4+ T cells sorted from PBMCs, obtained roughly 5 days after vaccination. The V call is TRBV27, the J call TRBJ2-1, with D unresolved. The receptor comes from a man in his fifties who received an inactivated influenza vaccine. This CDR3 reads CASRAKVRLPTNEQFF. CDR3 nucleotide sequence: TGTGCCAGCAGAGCCAAGGTGAGGCTACCCACCAATGAGCAGTTCTTC.